The present T cell receptor beta chain was sequenced within a study of blood T cell repertoires in COVID-19. For the study at large: There were acute and convalescent COVID-19 samples, and they came from the United States, Italy and Spain.

This clone rates as medium-sized. The CDR3 spans 16 residues. Germline-derived CDR1 and CDR2 are SGDLS and YYNGEE. With 3 bases removed from V and 0 bases from J, the gap between germline ends came to 13 bases. Method: immunoSEQ multiplex PCR; TCRdb's copy keeps in-frame clones and lacks some. The sample includes approximately 59,000 clones, over 75% of them seen just once. Sequenced input: peripheral blood. V and J are TRBV9 and TRBJ1-3; the D gene is possibly TRBD1 (5 bases). This receptor was taken from a woman older than 75 with acute or convalescent COVID-19. CDR3 in DNA: TGTGCCAGCAGCGGATCGACAGCATCCTCTGGAAACACCATATATTTT. It specifies CASSGSTASSGNTIYF.